The subject of this entry is one T cell receptor beta chain. Trimming took 8 bases from V and 1 from J, leaving 13 bases between them. The CDR3 is 14 amino acids. The V gene's germline CDR1 is SNHLY and CDR2 FYNNEI. This specimen belongs to a study of OX40 agonist ivuxolimab in advanced cancers. Study details: Ivuxolimab, an antibody that agonizes OX40 (CD134), was administered to the patients. Mean age around 60 years, range 23 to 79; roughly 82% male.

The table came from immunoSEQ multiplex PCR; TCRdb's copy has only in-frame clones and leaves some out. The data show approximately 52,000 clones, with over 80% seen just once and roughly 1.2% held by the top ten. The source was CD4+ or CD8+ T cells sorted from blood, collected in a trial of the OX40 agonist ivuxolimab. The TCR was taken from an adult with an advanced solid tumor such as melanoma, head and neck, liver or kidney cancer. V is TRBV2 and J is TRBJ2-3; D uncertain. The CDR3, as DNA: TGTGCCAGCTATAAGGCCCTCGGCACAGATACGCAGTATTTT. Translation gives CASYKALGTDTQYF. Filled out from reference TRBV2 and TRBJ2-3, the complete variable domain reads EPEVTQTPSHQVTQMGQEVILRCVPISNHLYFYWYRQILGQKVEFLVSFYNNEISEKSEIFDDQFSVERPDGSNFTLKIRSTKLEDSAMYFCASYKALGTDTQYFGPGTRLTVL.